This TCR beta chain stems from a study of blood T cell repertoires in COVID-19. Study overall: Sites across the United States, Italy and Spain contributed samples from acute and convalescent COVID-19. In each case, the material was cDNA or gDNA derived from T cells, B-cell-depleted T cells, or PBMCs.

As handled by the study authors: Estimates of nucleated cell counts were drawn from the amplification of reference gene primers. Assay used: immunoSEQ multiplex PCR; TCRdb lists only in-frame clones, some missing. V, J and clone size derive from that table, while D and trimming were established from the DNA sequence. The top ten hold about 20% of the sample, which has 60,000 to 65,000 clones, less than 80% seen once. This CDR3 is built from 16 residues. The V segment lost 5 bases and the J segment 6 bases; nucleotides outside the gene matches: 7. The V gene's germline CDR1 is SGHTA and CDR2 FQGNSA. The receptor's source is a man between 60 and 70 years old with acute or convalescent COVID-19. The chain recombines TRBV7-2 with TRBJ2-3, with TRBD2 matching 14 bases. The sample taken for sequencing was peripheral blood. CDR3 sequence: CASSLGTSGRGDTQYF. The CDR3 bases are TGTGCCAGCAGCCTCGGGACTAGCGGGAGAGGGGATACGCAGTATTTT.